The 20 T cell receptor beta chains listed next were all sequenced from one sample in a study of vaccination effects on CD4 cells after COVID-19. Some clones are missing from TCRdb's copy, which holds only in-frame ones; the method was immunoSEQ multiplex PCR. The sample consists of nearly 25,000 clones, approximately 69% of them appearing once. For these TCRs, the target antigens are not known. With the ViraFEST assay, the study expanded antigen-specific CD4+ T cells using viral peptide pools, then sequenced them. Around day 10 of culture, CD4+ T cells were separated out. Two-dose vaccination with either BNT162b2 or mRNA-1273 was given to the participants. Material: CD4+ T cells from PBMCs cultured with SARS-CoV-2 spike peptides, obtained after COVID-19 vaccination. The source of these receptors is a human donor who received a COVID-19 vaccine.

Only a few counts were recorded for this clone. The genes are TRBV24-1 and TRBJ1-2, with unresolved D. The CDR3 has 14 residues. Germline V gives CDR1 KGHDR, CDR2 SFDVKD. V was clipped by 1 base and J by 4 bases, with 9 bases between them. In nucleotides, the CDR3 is TGTGCCACCAGTGATTTCTCTAGTGCCTATGGCTACACCTTC. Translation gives CATSDFSSAYGYTF.

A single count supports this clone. The CDR3 DNA reads as TGTGCCAGCAGTCGTATAGCAGATACGCAGTATTTT. Residues: CASSRIADTQYF. The V gene is TRBV6-2 or TRBV6-3, the J gene TRBJ2-3; D gene ambiguous. Trimming removed 5 bases at V and 4 bases at J, with 7 bases between. CDR3 size: 12 residues. The germline V gene encodes CDR1 MNHEY and CDR2 SVGEGT.

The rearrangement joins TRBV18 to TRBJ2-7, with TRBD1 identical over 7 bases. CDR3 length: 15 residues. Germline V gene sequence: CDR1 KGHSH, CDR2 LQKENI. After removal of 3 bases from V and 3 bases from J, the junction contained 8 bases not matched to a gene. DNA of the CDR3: TGTGCCAGCTCACCGAACCGGGACAGCCTCTACGAGCAGTACTTC. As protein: CASSPNRDSLYEQYF.

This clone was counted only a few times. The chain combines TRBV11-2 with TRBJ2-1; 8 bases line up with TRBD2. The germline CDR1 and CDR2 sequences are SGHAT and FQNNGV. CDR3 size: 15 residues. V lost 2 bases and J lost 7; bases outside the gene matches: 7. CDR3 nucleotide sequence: TGTGCCAGCAGCTTACAAGCGGGAGTCGGGAATGAGCAGTTCTTC. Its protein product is CASSLQAGVGNEQFF.

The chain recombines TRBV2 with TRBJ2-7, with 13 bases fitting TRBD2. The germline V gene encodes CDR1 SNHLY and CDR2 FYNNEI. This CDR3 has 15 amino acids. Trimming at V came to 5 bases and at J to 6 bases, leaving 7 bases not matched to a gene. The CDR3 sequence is CASSQSGLAGAEQYF. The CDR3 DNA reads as TGTGCCAGCAGTCAGTCTGGACTAGCGGGAGCCGAGCAGTACTTC. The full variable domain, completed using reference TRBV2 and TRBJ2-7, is EPEVTQTPSHQVTQMGQEVILRCVPISNHLYFYWYRQILGQKVEFLVSFYNNEISEKSEIFDDQFSVERPDGSNFTLKIRSTKLEDSAMYFCASSQSGLAGAEQYFGPGTRLTVT.

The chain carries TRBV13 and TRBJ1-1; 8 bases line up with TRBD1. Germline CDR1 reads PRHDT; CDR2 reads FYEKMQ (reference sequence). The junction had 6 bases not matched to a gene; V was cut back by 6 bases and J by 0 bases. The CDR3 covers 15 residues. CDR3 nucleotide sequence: TGTGCCAGCAGTCGGACAGGGCGCCTGAACACTGAAGCTTTCTTT. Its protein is CASSRTGRLNTEAFF.

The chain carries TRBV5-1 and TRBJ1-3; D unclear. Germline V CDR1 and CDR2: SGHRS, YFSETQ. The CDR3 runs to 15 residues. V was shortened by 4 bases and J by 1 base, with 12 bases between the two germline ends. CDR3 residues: CASSPWVESGNTIYF. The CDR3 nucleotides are TGCGCCAGCAGCCCGTGGGTCGAATCTGGAAACACCATATATTTT. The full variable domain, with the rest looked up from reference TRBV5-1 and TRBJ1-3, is KAGVTQTPRYLIKTRGQQVTLSCSPISGHRSVSWYQQTPGQGLQFLFEYFSETQRNKGNFPGRFSGRQFSNSRSEMNVSTLELGDSALYLCASSPWVESGNTIYFGEGSWLTVV.

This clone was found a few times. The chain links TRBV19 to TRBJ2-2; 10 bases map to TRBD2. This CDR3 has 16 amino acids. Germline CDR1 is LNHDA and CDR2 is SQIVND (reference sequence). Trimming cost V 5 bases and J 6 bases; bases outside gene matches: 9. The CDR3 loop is CASSLSGGEIAGELFF. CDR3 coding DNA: TGTGCCAGTAGTCTAAGCGGGGGGGAGATAGCCGGGGAGCTGTTTTTT.

Written as DNA, the CDR3 is TGTGCCAGCAGCGTGGGGATTCGCACAGATACGCAGTATTTT. Protein: CASSVGIRTDTQYF. V gene TRBV9 combines with J gene TRBJ2-3, with D unresolved. The CDR3 is 14 amino acids. The germline V gene has CDR1 SGDLS and CDR2 YYNGEE. V gave up 2 bases and J gave up 1 base, with 8 bases separating them.

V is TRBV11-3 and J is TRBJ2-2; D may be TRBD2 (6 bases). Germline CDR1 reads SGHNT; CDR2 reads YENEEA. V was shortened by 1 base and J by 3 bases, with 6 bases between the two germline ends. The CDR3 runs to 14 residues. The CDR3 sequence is CASSLGGDTGELFF. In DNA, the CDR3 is TGTGCCAGCAGCTTAGGGGGGGACACCGGGGAGCTGTTTTTT.

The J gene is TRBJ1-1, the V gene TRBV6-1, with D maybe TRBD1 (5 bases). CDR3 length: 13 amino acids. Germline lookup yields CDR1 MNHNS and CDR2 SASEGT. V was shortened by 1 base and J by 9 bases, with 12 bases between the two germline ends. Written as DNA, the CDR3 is TGTGCCAGCAGTGAAGGAATGAGGGGTCAAGCTTTCTTT. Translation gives CASSEGMRGQAFF.

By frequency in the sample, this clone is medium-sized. The CDR3 bases are TGTGCCAGCAGCCTCTCGCCGATAGGGGAAAAACTGTTTTTT. It is translated as CASSLSPIGEKLFF. The gene calls are TRBV7-2 and TRBJ1-4; D is unresolved. CDR3 length equals 14 residues. V lost 5 bases, J lost 8 bases, and 15 bases lay in between. Germline V CDR1 and CDR2: SGHTA, FQGNSA.

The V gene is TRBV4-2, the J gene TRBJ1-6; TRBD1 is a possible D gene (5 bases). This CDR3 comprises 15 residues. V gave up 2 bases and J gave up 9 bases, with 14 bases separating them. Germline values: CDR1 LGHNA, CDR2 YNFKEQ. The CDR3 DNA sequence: TGTGCCAGCAGCCAACCACGGGGGATGGGTTCACCCCTCCACTTT. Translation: CASSQPRGMGSPLHF.

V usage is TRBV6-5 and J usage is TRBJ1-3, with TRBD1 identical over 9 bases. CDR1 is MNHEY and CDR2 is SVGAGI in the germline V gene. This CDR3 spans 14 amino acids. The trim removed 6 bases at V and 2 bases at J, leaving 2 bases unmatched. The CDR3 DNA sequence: TGTGCCAGCAGAACAGGGGGCCCTGGAAACACCATATATTTT. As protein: CASRTGGPGNTIYF.

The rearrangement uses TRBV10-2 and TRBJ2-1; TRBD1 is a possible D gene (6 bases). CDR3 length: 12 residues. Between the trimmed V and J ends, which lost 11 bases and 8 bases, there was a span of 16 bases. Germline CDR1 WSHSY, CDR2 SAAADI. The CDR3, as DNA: TGCGCCTCCCAGGGGAACTCCGATGAGCAGTTCTTC. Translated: CASQGNSDEQFF.

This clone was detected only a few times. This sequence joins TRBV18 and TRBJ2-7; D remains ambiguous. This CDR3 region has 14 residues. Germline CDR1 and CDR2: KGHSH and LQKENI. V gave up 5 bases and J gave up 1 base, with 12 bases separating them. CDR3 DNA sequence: TGTGCCAGCTCAGCCGCGACGGAATCCTACGAGCAGTACTTC. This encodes CASSAATESYEQYF.

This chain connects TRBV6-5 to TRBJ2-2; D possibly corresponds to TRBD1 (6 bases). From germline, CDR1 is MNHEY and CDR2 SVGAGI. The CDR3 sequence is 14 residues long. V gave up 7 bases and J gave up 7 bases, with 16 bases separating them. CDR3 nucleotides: TGTGCCAGCACTTCTACAGGGCGGTTCGGGGAGCTGTTTTTT. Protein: CASTSTGRFGELFF.

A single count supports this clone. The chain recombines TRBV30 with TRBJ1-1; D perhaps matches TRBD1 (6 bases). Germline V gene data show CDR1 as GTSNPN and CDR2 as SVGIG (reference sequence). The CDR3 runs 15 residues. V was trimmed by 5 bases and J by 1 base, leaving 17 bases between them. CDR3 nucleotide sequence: TGTGCCTGGGCACTCTCCGGGACAAGGAACACTGAAGCTTTCTTT. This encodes CAWALSGTRNTEAFF.

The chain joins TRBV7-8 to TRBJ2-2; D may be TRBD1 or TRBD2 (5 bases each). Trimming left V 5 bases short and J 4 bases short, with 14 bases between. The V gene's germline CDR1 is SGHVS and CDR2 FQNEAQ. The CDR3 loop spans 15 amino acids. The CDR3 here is CASSPGTPPTGELFF. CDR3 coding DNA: TGTGCCAGCAGCCCCGGGACCCCCCCCACCGGGGAGCTGTTTTTT. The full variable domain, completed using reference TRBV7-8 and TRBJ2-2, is GAGVSQSPRYKVAKRGQDVALRCDPISGHVSLFWYQQALGQGPEFLTYFQNEAQLDKSGLPSDRFFAERPEGSVSTLKIQRTQQEDSAVYLCASSPGTPPTGELFFGEGSRLTVL.

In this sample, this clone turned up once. CDR3 sequence reads: CAISAGGGWTEAFF. The CDR3, as DNA: TGTGCCATCAGTGCTGGGGGGGGATGGACTGAAGCTTTCTTT. The chain links TRBV10-3 to TRBJ1-1, with D perhaps TRBD1 (5 bases). The germline V and J ends were trimmed by 4 bases and 5 bases, with 14 bases remaining between them. CDR3 length: 14 residues. Germline V gene lookup returns CDR1 ENHRY and CDR2 SYGVKD.